This TCR beta chain was observed in a study of OX40 agonist ivuxolimab in advanced cancers. Study-wide context: Partial responses, seen in three patients, involved one hepatocellular carcinoma and two cutaneous melanomas.

This CDR3 contains 13 residues. Trimming removed 1 base from V and 5 bases from J, with 8 bases in between. CDR1 is KGHSH and CDR2 is LQKENI in the germline V gene. The data were produced by immunoSEQ multiplex PCR, yet TCRdb's version contains in-frame clones alone and is incomplete. The sample shows some 80,000 clones, more than 90% of them seen only once. The material sequenced was CD4+ or CD8+ T cells sorted from blood, taken in a trial of the OX40 agonist ivuxolimab. The V and J genes are TRBV18 and TRBJ1-1, with TRBD1 as a possible D gene (6 bases). This receptor was taken from an adult with an advanced solid tumor such as melanoma, head and neck, liver or kidney cancer. CDR3 nucleotides: TGTGCCAGCTCACCACTAGACAGGACTGAAGCTTTCTTT. This codes for CASSPLDRTEAFF. Full variable domain (remainder filled in from reference TRBV18 and TRBJ1-1): NAGVMQNPRHLVRRRGQEARLRCSPMKGHSHVYWYRQLPEEGLKFMVYLQKENIIDESGMPKERFSAEFPKEGPSILRIQQVVRGDSAAYFCASSPLDRTEAFFGQGTRLTVV.